This T cell receptor beta chain was retrieved from a study of OX40 agonist ivuxolimab in advanced cancers. The CDR3 contains 14 residues. V was trimmed by 6 bases and J by 8 bases, leaving 17 bases between them. Germline CDR1 reads MNHNY; CDR2 reads SVGAGI (reference sequence). TCRdb's copy holds only in-frame clones and misses some; the assay was immunoSEQ multiplex PCR. This sample has about 15,000 clones; 65% to 80% occur once, and the top ten carry 36%. The clonotype comes from an adult with an advanced solid tumor such as melanoma, head and neck, liver or kidney cancer. This sequence joins TRBV6-6 and TRBJ2-4; the D is unclear. Sequenced material: CD4+ or CD8+ T cells sorted from blood, taken in a trial of the OX40 agonist ivuxolimab. The CDR3 DNA reads as TGTGCCAGCAGCGTAGACCAAACGGGTTACATTCAGTACTTC. Encoded protein: CASSVDQTGYIQYF.